The clone carrying this T cell receptor (beta chain) occurred many times. This sample is part of a study of T-cell reconstitution after alpha-beta-depleted transplantation in children. The authors prepared the TCRbeta library with unique molecular identifiers. Each CDR3 protein gets one entry after TCRdb re-called the PCR reads with MiXCR. The sample includes 95,000 to 120,000 distinct CDR3 sequences, 5% to 7% of them seen just once. This TCR was recovered from a male patient under 10 years old who had a stem cell transplant for acute lymphoblastic leukemia, so the T cells may come from the graft donor. The specimen was PBMCs, mostly from graft donor cells, collected 360 days after TCRalphabeta/CD19-depleted stem cell transplant.

The CDR3 sequence is CASIGIQETQYF. The CDR3 DNA follows: TGTGCCAGCATAGGAATCCAAGAGACCCAGTACTTC. This rearrangement joins TRBV7-8 to TRBJ2-5; no clear D. Deletions cut 7 bases from V and 1 base from J, with 7 bases between. Looked up from germline, CDR1 is SGHVS and CDR2 is FQNEAQ. This CDR3 has 12 amino acids.